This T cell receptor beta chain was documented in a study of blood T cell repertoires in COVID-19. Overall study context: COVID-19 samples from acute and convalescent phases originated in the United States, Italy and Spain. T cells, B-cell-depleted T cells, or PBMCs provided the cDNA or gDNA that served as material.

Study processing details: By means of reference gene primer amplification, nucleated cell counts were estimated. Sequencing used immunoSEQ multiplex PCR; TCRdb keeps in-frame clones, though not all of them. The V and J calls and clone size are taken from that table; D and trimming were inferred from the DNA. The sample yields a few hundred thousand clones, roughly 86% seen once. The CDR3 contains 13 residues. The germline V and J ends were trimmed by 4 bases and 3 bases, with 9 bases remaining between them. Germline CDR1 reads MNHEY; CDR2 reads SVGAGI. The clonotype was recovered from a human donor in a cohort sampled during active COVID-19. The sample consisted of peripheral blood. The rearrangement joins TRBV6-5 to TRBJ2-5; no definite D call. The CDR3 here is CASSFGPEETQYF. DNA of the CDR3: TGTGCCAGCAGTTTTGGCCCTGAAGAGACCCAGTACTTC.